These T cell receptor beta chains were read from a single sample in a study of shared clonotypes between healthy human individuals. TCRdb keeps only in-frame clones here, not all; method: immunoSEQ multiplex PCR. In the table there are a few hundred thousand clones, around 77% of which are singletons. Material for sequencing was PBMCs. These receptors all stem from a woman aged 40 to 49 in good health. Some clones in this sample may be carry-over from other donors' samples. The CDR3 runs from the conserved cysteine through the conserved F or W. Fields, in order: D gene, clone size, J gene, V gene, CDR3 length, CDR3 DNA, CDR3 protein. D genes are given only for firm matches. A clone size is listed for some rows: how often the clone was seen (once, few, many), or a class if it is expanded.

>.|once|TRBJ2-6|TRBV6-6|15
TGTGCCAGCAGCAACAGCATCTCTGGGGCCAACGTCCTGACTTTC
CASSNSISGANVLTF
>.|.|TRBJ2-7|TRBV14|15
TGTGCCAGCAGCCAACTCGGGACAACCTCCTACGAGCAGTACTTC
CASSQLGTTSYEQYF
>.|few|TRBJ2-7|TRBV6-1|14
TGTGCCAGCAGTGAAGCTTCCAACTCCTACGAGCAGTACTTC
CASSEASNSYEQYF
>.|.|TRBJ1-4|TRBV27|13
TGTGCCAGCAAAAAACAGGGAAGGGAAAAACTGTTTTTT
CASKKQGREKLFF
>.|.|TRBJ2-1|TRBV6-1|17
TGTGCCAGCAGTGAAGACGCGGCCGAGAGCTCCTACAATGAGCAGTTCTTC
CASSEDAAESSYNEQFF
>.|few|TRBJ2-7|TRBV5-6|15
TGTGCCAGCAGCTTGTTAAGTGCCCCGGCCTTCGAGCAGTACTTC
CASSLLSAPAFEQYF
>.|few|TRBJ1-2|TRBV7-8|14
TGTGCCAGCAGCTTAGCCGGGACTGCCTATGGCTACACCTTC
CASSLAGTAYGYTF
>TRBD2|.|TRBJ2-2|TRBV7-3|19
TGTGCCAGCAGCCAGAAGTCGGGACTACTCAGGGCCGAAACTGGGGAGCTGTTTTTT
CASSQKSGLLRAETGELFF
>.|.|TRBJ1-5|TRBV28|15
TGTGCCAGCAGTCCTAACCGGGCCACCAATCAGCCCCAGCATTTT
CASSPNRATNQPQHF
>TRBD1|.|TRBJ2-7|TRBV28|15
TGTGCCAGCAGTTTTAGGTCAGGGGGCGTGAACGAGCAGTACTTC
CASSFRSGGVNEQYF
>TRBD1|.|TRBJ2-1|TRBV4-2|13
TGTGCCAGCAGCCAAGATACCCCGGACAGGACGGTCTTC
CASSQDTPDRTVF
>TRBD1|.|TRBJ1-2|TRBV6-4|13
TGTGCCAGCAGTGGAGGACAGGGATTTGGCTACACCTTC
CASSGGQGFGYTF
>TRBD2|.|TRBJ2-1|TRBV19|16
TGTGCCAGTAGTTCCCTCCGTCGAGCGGGGTACAATGAGCAGTTCTTC
CASSSLRRAGYNEQFF
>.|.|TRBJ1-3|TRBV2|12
TGTGCCAGCAGCCAAGATGGAAACACCATATATTTT
CASSQDGNTIYF
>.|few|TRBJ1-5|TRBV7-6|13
TGTGCCAGCAGCTTAGGCACAGGGCAGCCCCAGCATTTT
CASSLGTGQPQHF
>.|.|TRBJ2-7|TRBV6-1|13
TGTGCCAGCAGTGTATCCAGGGACTACGAGCAGTACTTC
CASSVSRDYEQYF
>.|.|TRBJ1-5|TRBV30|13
TGTGTCTGGAGTGTCGGCAACAATCAGCCCCAGCATTTT
CVWSVGNNQPQHF
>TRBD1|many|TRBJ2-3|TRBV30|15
TGTGCCTGGGGGAGGGGACAGGGGCCCGCAGATACGCAGTATTTT
CAWGRGQGPADTQYF
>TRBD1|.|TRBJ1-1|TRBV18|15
TGTGCCAGCTCAAGCCAACAGGGGGCAGGAACTGAAGCTTTCTTT
CASSSQQGAGTEAFF
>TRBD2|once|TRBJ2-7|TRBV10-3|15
TGTGCCATCAGAGTGAGTCTAGCGGGAGCGTACGAGCAGTACTTC
CAIRVSLAGAYEQYF
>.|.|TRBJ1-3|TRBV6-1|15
TGTGCCAGCAGGCCCAGACGGACTTCTGGAAACACCATATATTTT
CASRPRRTSGNTIYF
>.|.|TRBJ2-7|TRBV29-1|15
TGCAGCGTCAGCCTACCCCAGGGAGCGGACTACGAGCAGTACTTC
CSVSLPQGADYEQYF
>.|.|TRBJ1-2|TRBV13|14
TGTGCCAGCAGCCCCGAAGGGAGGGGGAATGGCTACACCTTC
CASSPEGRGNGYTF
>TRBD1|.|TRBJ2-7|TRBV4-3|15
TGCGCCAGCAGCCGGGACAGGGGGCAAACCTACGAGCAGTACTTC
CASSRDRGQTYEQYF
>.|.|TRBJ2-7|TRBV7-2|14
TGTGCCAGCAGCTTAATCCCGGAAAGCTACGAGCAGTACTTC
CASSLIPESYEQYF
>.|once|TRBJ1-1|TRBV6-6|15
TGTGCCAGCAGTTACTCGCGGACATTACAAACGGGAGCTTTCTTT
CASSYSRTLQTGAFF
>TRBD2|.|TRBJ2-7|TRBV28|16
TGTGCCAGCAGCACTAGCGGGAGGACAACAGCCTACGAGCAGTACTTC
CASSTSGRTTAYEQYF
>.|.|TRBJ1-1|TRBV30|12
TGTGCCTGGAGGCTAAATCAGGGGGAAGCTTTCTTT
CAWRLNQGEAFF
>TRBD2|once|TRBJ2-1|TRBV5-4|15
TGTGCCAGCAGCTCCGGGACTAGCGGGATCGGTGAGCAGTTCTTC
CASSSGTSGIGEQFF
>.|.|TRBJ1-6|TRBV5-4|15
TGTGCCAGCAGCTTGGCCCGGGGGTATAATTCACCCCTCCACTTT
CASSLARGYNSPLHF
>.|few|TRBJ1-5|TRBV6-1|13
TGTGCCAGCAGTGTAGTGAGGGGTCAGCCCCAGCATTTT
CASSVVRGQPQHF
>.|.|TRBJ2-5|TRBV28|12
TGTGCCAGCAGTTGGGGGCAAGAGACCCAGTACTTC
CASSWGQETQYF
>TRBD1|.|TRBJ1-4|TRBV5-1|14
TGCGCCAGCAGCTTTAGGGACAGTCGAGAAAAACTGTTTTTT
CASSFRDSREKLFF
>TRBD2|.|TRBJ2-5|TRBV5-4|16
TGTGCCAGCAGCTTCGGACTAGCGGGAGGGTCGGAGACCCAGTACTTC
CASSFGLAGGSETQYF
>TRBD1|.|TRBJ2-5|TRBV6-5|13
TGTGCCAGCAGACCGACAGGGGTTGAGACCCAGTACTTC
CASRPTGVETQYF
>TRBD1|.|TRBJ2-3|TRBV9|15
TGTGCCAGCAGCGCCGGGACAGCTAGCACAGATACGCAGTATTTT
CASSAGTASTDTQYF
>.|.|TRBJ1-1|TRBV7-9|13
TGTGCCAGCAGCCTCGAAAACTACGCTGCGGCTTTCTTT
CASSLENYAAAFF
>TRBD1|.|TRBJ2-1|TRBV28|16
TGTGCCAGCAGTTTATCGGACAGGGTGGCCTACAATGAGCAGTTCTTC
CASSLSDRVAYNEQFF
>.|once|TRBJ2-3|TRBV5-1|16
TGCGCCAGCAGCTTGGATTACAGAACCCTCGTGGATACGCAGTATTTT
CASSLDYRTLVDTQYF
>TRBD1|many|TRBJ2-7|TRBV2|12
TGTGCCAGCAGCGGGACAGCCTACGAGCAGTACTTC
CASSGTAYEQYF
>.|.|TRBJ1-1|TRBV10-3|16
TGTGCCATCAGTGCTAGGGAGACAGCCATGCACACTGAAGCTTTCTTT
CAISARETAMHTEAFF
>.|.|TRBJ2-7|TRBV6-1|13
TGTGCCAGCAGTGAATCCGGACGCTACGAGCAGTACTTC
CASSESGRYEQYF
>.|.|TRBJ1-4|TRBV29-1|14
TGCAGCGTCGCCGAACAGGGTTTTGGTGAAAAACTGTTTTTT
CSVAEQGFGEKLFF
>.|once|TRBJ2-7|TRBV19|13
TGTGCCAGTAAAGGGCAGGGACGTTTCAAGCAGTACTTC
CASKGQGRFKQYF
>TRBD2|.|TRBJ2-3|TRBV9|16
TGTGCCAGCAGCCCGGGACTAGCGGGAGGGTCAGATACGCAGTATTTT
CASSPGLAGGSDTQYF
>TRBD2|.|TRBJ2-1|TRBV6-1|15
TGTGCCAGCAGTGCCCCCCTTACTAGCGCCAATGAGCAGTTCTTC
CASSAPLTSANEQFF
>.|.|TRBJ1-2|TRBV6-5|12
TGTGCCACCCGACCGGGGATCGGTGGCTACACCTTC
CATRPGIGGYTF
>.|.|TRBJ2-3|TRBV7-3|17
TGTGCCAGCAGCCTGTCCGGAGGGACCCCAACCACAGATACGCAGTATTTT
CASSLSGGTPTTDTQYF
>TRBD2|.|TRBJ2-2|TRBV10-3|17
TGTGCCATCAGTGAGTCGGGGGAGGGAGCGAACACCGGGGAGCTGTTTTTT
CAISESGEGANTGELFF
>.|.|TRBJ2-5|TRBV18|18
TGTGCCAGCTCACCACCGCGGGGAGGTAGGGGAGTGTTGGAGACCCAGTACTTC
CASSPPRGGRGVLETQYF
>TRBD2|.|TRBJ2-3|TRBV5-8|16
TGTGCCAGCAGCCCCAACTTAGCGGGAGAGATAGATACGCAGTATTTT
CASSPNLAGEIDTQYF
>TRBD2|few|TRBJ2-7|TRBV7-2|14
TGTGCCAGCAGCTTGAAATCGGGACTAGCGGTGATTGACTTC
CASSLKSGLAVIDF